The 31 T cell receptor beta chains presented below share a single source sample, sequenced in a study of cytomegalovirus exposure and HLA in healthy donors. The protocol was immunoSEQ multiplex PCR, while the TCRdb copy is restricted to in-frame clones and leaves out a portion. The data contain about 110,000 clones, around nine tenths of them singletons. Sequencing was performed on PBMCs. The receptor source for this set is a woman between 18 and 29 years old in good health and CMV-seronegative.

The DNA of the CDR3 is TGTGCCAGCAGTCTCGTAGCGGGCTCCTACAATGAGCAGTTCTTC. Encoded protein: CASSLVAGSYNEQFF. The chain is built from TRBV27 and TRBJ2-1; 7 nucleotides align to TRBD2. The CDR3 consists of 15 residues. The junction had 4 bases not matched to a gene; V was cut back by 5 bases and J by 0 bases. Germline V lookup: CDR1 MNHEY, CDR2 SMNVEV (reference sequence).

V gene TRBV13 combines with J gene TRBJ1-5; maybe TRBD1 (6 bases). V was clipped by 0 bases and J by 3 bases, with 9 bases between them. The germline V gene has CDR1 PRHDT and CDR2 FYEKMQ (reference sequence). CDR3 size: 15 residues. The CDR3 protein is CASSLGRQDNQPQHF. The CDR3 DNA reads TGTGCCAGCAGCTTAGGTAGACAGGACAATCAGCCCCAGCATTTT.

The chain employs TRBV2 and TRBJ1-4, with D unresolved. CDR1 is SNHLY, CDR2 FYNNEI, per germline. Trimming shortened V by 4 bases and J by 14 bases, and 20 bases separated the two germline ends. CDR3 size: 14 residues. As DNA, the CDR3 is TGTGCCAGCAGTGGGGCTACAGATCACACTAGGCTGTTTTTT. It codes for CASSGATDHTRLFF.

The rearrangement joins TRBV9 to TRBJ2-2; TRBD2 matches at 9 bases. CDR1 and CDR2 from the germline V gene are SGDLS and YYNGEE. The V segment lost 2 bases and the J segment 1 base; nucleotides outside the gene matches: 6. This CDR3 region has 17 residues. CDR3 bases: TGTGCCAGCAGCGTGGGGGGACTAGCTATGAACACCGGGGAGCTGTTTTTT. This gives the protein CASSVGGLAMNTGELFF.

V and J are TRBV2 and TRBJ2-5, with D perhaps TRBD1 (5 bases). Trimming removed 5 bases from V and 4 bases from J, with 14 bases in between. The CDR3 has 14 amino acids. Germline CDR1 reads SNHLY; CDR2 reads FYNNEI. The CDR3 sequence: CASSPLDSRETQYF. CDR3 coding DNA: TGTGCCAGCAGTCCACTTGACAGTAGAGAGACCCAGTACTTC. The full variable domain, its missing parts supplied by reference TRBV2 and TRBJ2-5, is EPEVTQTPSHQVTQMGQEVILRCVPISNHLYFYWYRQILGQKVEFLVSFYNNEISEKSEIFDDQFSVERPDGSNFTLKIRSTKLEDSAMYFCASSPLDSRETQYFGPGTRLLVL.

This clone has only one observation. The V gene is TRBV18, the J gene TRBJ1-1, with a possible D match to TRBD1 (5 bases). CDR3 length: 15 amino acids. V lost 5 bases and J lost 4, with 17 bases in between. CDR1 and CDR2 from the germline V gene are KGHSH and LQKENI. In nucleotides, the CDR3 is TGTGCCAGCTCATCCGTAGGCGGGGGTAGCACTGAAGCTTTCTTT. Residues: CASSSVGGGSTEAFF.

The J gene is TRBJ2-7, the V gene TRBV28, with 7 bases matching TRBD1. This CDR3 contains 15 residues. V lost 4 bases and J lost 2; bases outside the gene matches: 8. The germline V gene has CDR1 MDHEN and CDR2 SYDVKM. CDR3: CASSYPGDSPYEQYF. CDR3 DNA: TGTGCCAGCAGTTACCCAGGGGACAGCCCCTACGAGCAGTACTTC.

The chain combines TRBV5-4 with TRBJ2-3, with 9 bases fitting TRBD2. Germline V gene sequence: CDR1 SGHNT, CDR2 YYREEE (reference sequence). The CDR3 loop spans 16 amino acids. V lost 0 bases to trimming and J lost 1 base; unmatched junction nucleotides: 3. The CDR3 region has the DNA TGTGCCAGCAGCTTGGGCGGGGGGGCCGGCACAGATACGCAGTATTTT. Its protein is CASSLGGGAGTDTQYF.

The V gene is TRBV6-1, the J gene TRBJ1-1; 8 nucleotides match TRBD1. The CDR3 sequence is 14 residues long. V trimming: 3 bases; J trimming: 5 bases; junction bases outside the gene matches: 5. The germline gives CDR1 MNHNS, CDR2 SASEGT. Here the CDR3 DNA reads TGTGCCAGCAGTGAGACAGGGGTTTTGACTGAAGCTTTCTTT. Encoded protein: CASSETGVLTEAFF.

The rearrangement links TRBV2 to TRBJ2-1; a weak D match, TRBD2 (6 bases). Germline assignment: CDR1 SNHLY and CDR2 FYNNEI. The ends were cut back, 7 bases at V and 0 bases at J, with 10 bases in the middle. The CDR3 is 14 amino acids. The CDR3 is CASKEGSSYNEQFF. For the CDR3, the DNA is TGTGCCAGCAAGGAGGGCAGCTCCTACAATGAGCAGTTCTTC.

CDR3 sequence: CASTQDSHEKLFF. As DNA, the CDR3 is TGTGCCAGCACCCAAGACAGTCATGAAAAACTGTTTTTT. V and J are TRBV2 and TRBJ1-4, with TRBD1 as a possible D gene (5 bases). CDR1 is SNHLY, CDR2 FYNNEI, per germline. The CDR3 sequence is 13 residues long. V was trimmed by 7 bases and J by 6 bases, leaving 12 bases between them. The variable domain in full, completed from reference TRBV2 and TRBJ1-4, reads EPEVTQTPSHQVTQMGQEVILRCVPISNHLYFYWYRQILGQKVEFLVSFYNNEISEKSEIFDDQFSVERPDGSNFTLKIRSTKLEDSAMYFCASTQDSHEKLFFGSGTQLSVL.

This clone showed up just a few times. The rearrangement links TRBV7-9 to TRBJ2-3; 7 nucleotides align to TRBD1. V was clipped by 6 bases and J by 5 bases; unmatched bases: 11. The CDR3 contains 15 residues. The germline gives CDR1 SEHNR, CDR2 FQNEAQ (reference sequence). The CDR3: CASRSEGAPKDTQYF. The CDR3 DNA follows: TGTGCCAGCAGATCTGAGGGGGCGCCTAAAGATACGCAGTATTTT.

This clone has just one count. The chain links TRBV9 to TRBJ2-3, with a weak D call TRBD2 (6 bases). The CDR3 spans 14 residues. V was clipped by 1 base and J by 3 bases, with 9 bases between them. Germline CDR1 and CDR2: SGDLS and YYNGEE. The DNA of the CDR3 is TGTGCCAGCAGCGTATATCGGGGGACAGATACGCAGTATTTT. Its protein product is CASSVYRGTDTQYF. The whole variable domain, remainder taken from reference TRBV9 and TRBJ2-3, is DSGVTQTPKHLITATGQRVTLRCSPRSGDLSVYWYQQSLDQGLQFLIQYYNGEERAKGNILERFSAQQFPDLHSELNLSSLELGDSALYFCASSVYRGTDTQYFGPGTRLTVL.

V is TRBV5-1 and J is TRBJ1-5; 12 nucleotides line up with TRBD1. Per the germline V gene, CDR1 is SGHRS and CDR2 is YFSETQ. This CDR3 is built from 15 residues. After removal of 9 bases from V and 6 bases from J, the junction contained 10 bases not matched to a gene. The DNA of the CDR3 is TGCGCCAACTCCGGGACAGGGGGCTTCTTTCAGCCCCAGCATTTT. It is translated as CANSGTGGFFQPQHF.

This clone was detected only a few times. The CDR3 coding sequence is TGTGCCAGCAGGCTAGCGGCCGGGGAGCTGTTTTTT. This codes for CASRLAAGELFF. The chain is built from TRBV7-3 and TRBJ2-2, with 7 bases identical to TRBD2. This CDR3 region has 12 residues. The V gene end was trimmed by 6 bases and the J gene end by 6 bases; junction bases not matched to a gene: 1. Germline lookup yields CDR1 SGHTA and CDR2 FQGTGA.

V usage is TRBV5-4 and J usage is TRBJ1-1; D is perhaps TRBD1 (5 bases). The germline V gene has CDR1 SGHNT and CDR2 YYREEE (reference sequence). The CDR3 has 16 amino acids. V was pared by 4 bases and J by 1 base, with 17 bases between. CDR3 sequence reads: CASSHPGGTTNTEAFF. CDR3 DNA: TGTGCCAGCAGCCACCCCGGGGGGACCACGAACACTGAAGCTTTCTTT.

This clone was counted a single time. The chain employs TRBV4-2 and TRBJ2-3; a weak D match, TRBD2 (6 bases). CDR3 size: 16 residues. Germline CDR1 is LGHNA and CDR2 is YNFKEQ. With 0 bases removed from V and 3 bases from J, the gap between germline ends came to 13 bases. The CDR3 region has the DNA TGTGCCAGCAGCCAAGAGCTTCGGGAGAGGACAGATACGCAGTATTTT. This encodes CASSQELRERTDTQYF.

The chain has TRBV9 and TRBJ1-1; 8 nucleotides align to TRBD1. This CDR3 region has 17 residues. Unmatched junction bases numbered 11, after V lost 0 bases and J lost 4 bases. Germline V CDR1 and CDR2: SGDLS, YYNGEE. The CDR3 sequence is CASSVGRTGRVGTEAFF. The CDR3 DNA sequence: TGTGCCAGCAGCGTAGGAAGGACAGGGAGGGTGGGCACTGAAGCTTTCTTT.

This clone appeared a single time. This sequence joins TRBV27 and TRBJ1-3; 9 bases are a match to TRBD1. V shed 4 bases and J 6 bases; nucleotides not matched to a gene: 4. CDR1 and CDR2 (germline): MNHEY, SMNVEV (reference sequence). CDR3 length equals 14 residues. The CDR3 coding sequence is TGTGCCAGCAGTTCCGGACAGGGGCTAAACACCATATATTTT. It encodes CASSSGQGLNTIYF.

J is TRBJ2-1 and V is TRBV30, with D possibly TRBD1 on 5 matching bases. The CDR3 has 15 amino acids. Trimming stripped 2 bases from V and 8 bases from J, with 19 bases between. CDR1 GTSNPN and CDR2 SVGIG come from the germline V gene (reference sequence). The CDR3 here is CAWSLGKLGLDEQFF. CDR3 nucleotides: TGTGCCTGGAGTTTAGGGAAGCTGGGGCTCGATGAGCAGTTCTTC.

This clone occurred once. The J gene is TRBJ2-5, the V gene TRBV10-2; a weak D match, TRBD2 (7 bases). CDR1 WSHSY and CDR2 SAAADI come from the germline V gene. The CDR3 is made up of 12 amino acids. Trimming shortened V by 7 bases and J by 5 bases, and 11 bases separated the two germline ends. CDR3 DNA sequence: TGCGCCAGCAAAGGGGGGGCGGAGACCCAGTACTTC. It yields the protein CASKGGAETQYF.

The V gene is TRBV7-9, the J gene TRBJ2-7; D unresolved. Trimming removed 1 base from V and 2 bases from J, with 6 bases in between. Germline V gene data show CDR1 as SEHNR and CDR2 as FQNEAQ (reference sequence). This CDR3 spans 13 amino acids. The CDR3 DNA reads TGTGCCAGCAGCTTAGACATACCCTACGAGCAGTACTTC. Translated: CASSLDIPYEQYF.

The genes are TRBV27 and TRBJ2-7, with TRBD2 matching 10 bases. Per germline, CDR1 MNHEY and CDR2 SMNVEV (reference sequence). The ends lost 4 bases at V and 7 bases at J; junction bases unmatched: 10. This CDR3 has 15 amino acids. CDR3 coding DNA: TGTGCCAGCAGTTCCCTTAGCGGGAGGTCGAATGAGCAGTACTTC. Protein sequence: CASSSLSGRSNEQYF.

The chain carries TRBV27 and TRBJ1-1, with D perhaps TRBD1 (6 bases). In germline, CDR1 is MNHEY, CDR2 SMNVEV (reference sequence). Trimming stripped 7 bases from V and 3 bases from J, with 9 bases between. This CDR3 has 12 residues. CDR3: CASKGGYTEAFF. In DNA form, the CDR3 reads TGTGCCAGCAAGGGGGGGTACACTGAAGCTTTCTTT.

The genes are TRBV6-1 and TRBJ1-1, with TRBD1 matching 7 bases. V lost 6 bases, J lost 3 bases, and 4 bases stayed unmatched. The CDR3 has 13 amino acids. Germline V gives CDR1 MNHNS, CDR2 SASEGT. Here the CDR3 reads CASSPGTDTEAFF. CDR3 in DNA: TGTGCCAGCAGCCCCGGGACAGACACTGAAGCTTTCTTT.

V and J are TRBV28 and TRBJ2-7; the match to TRBD2 covers 9 bases. Germline V gene sequence: CDR1 MDHEN, CDR2 SYDVKM. The V and J ends lost 3 bases and 9 bases, in that order; junction bases with no gene match: 12. This CDR3 comprises 15 residues. CDR3 in amino acids: CASSLPTSGPGGQYF. The CDR3 region has the DNA TGTGCCAGCAGTTTGCCTACTAGCGGGCCGGGGGGGCAGTACTTC.

This chain joins TRBV7-2 and TRBJ2-1, with 12 bases matching TRBD2. V was pared by 5 bases and J by 15 bases, with 11 bases of the junction left unmatched. Germline CDR1 SGHTA, CDR2 FQGNSA. The CDR3 contains 14 residues. This CDR3 is CASSRLGLAGTGFF. CDR3 DNA: TGTGCCAGCAGCCGATTAGGACTAGCGGGGACGGGGTTCTTC. Drawing the rest from reference TRBV7-2 and TRBJ2-1, the complete variable domain is GAGVSQSPSNKVTEKGKDVELRCDPISGHTALYWYRQSLGQGLEFLIYFQGNSAPDKSGLPSDRFSAERTGGSVSTLTIQRTQQEDSAVYLCASSRLGLAGTGFFGPGTRLTVL.

The gene calls are TRBV14 and TRBJ2-5, with D maybe TRBD1 (6 bases). The CDR3 totals 14 residues. Trimming pared 5 bases from V and 2 bases from J, leaving 12 bases between. Germline-derived CDR1 and CDR2 are SGHDN and FVKESK. CDR3 sequence (DNA): TGTGCCAGCAGCACCAGGACAGAGCAAGAGACCCAGTACTTC. Protein sequence: CASSTRTEQETQYF.

The J gene is TRBJ1-2, the V gene TRBV28; TRBD1 aligns across 10 bases. The CDR3 runs to 13 residues. Germline V CDR1 and CDR2: MDHEN, SYDVKM. J lost 8 bases, V lost 5 bases, and 5 bases had no gene match. DNA for the CDR3: TGTGCCAGCAGTCGACAGGGGGCGCTGGGCTACACCTTC. It translates to CASSRQGALGYTF.

The CDR3 spells CASSVGGWGYGYTF. The CDR3 DNA sequence: TGTGCCAGCAGCGTGGGGGGTTGGGGCTATGGCTACACCTTC. The rearrangement joins TRBV6-1 to TRBJ1-2; possible D gene TRBD1, 5 bases. There are 14 residues in the CDR3. Looked up from germline, CDR1 is MNHNS and CDR2 is SASEGT. V was pared by 6 bases and J by 4 bases, with 15 bases between.

This clone was seen ten or more times. The V and J genes are TRBV6-6 and TRBJ1-5, with D possibly being TRBD1 (5 bases). There are 14 residues in the CDR3. Germline CDR1 reads MNHNY; CDR2 reads SVGAGI (reference sequence). The V end was cut by 6 bases, the J end by 3 bases, with 12 bases between. CDR3 sequence (DNA): TGTGCCAGCAGCCGTCAGGGATCCAATCAGCCCCAGCATTTT. This gives the protein CASSRQGSNQPQHF.